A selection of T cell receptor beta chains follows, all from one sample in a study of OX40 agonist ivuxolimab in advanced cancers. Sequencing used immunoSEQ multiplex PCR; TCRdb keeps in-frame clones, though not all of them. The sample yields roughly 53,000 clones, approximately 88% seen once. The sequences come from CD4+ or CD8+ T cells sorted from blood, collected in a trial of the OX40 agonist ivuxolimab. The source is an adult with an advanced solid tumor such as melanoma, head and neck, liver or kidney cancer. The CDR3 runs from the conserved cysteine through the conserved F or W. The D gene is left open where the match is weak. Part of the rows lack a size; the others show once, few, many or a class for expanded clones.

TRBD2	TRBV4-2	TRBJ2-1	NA	TGTGCCAGCAGCCAGGATACACCACTAGCGTCATCCTACAATGAGCAGTTCTTC	CASSQDTPLASSYNEQFF
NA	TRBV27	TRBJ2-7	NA	TGTGCCAGCAGTCCCCTTGGTTACGACTCCTACGAGCAGTACTTC	CASSPLGYDSYEQYF
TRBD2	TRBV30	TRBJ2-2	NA	TGTGCCTGGAGCAGGGAGGGCACCGGGGAGCTGTTTTTT	CAWSREGTGELFF
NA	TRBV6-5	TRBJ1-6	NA	TGTGCCAGCAGTGCGGGGACTAAGGATAATTCACCCCTCCACTTT	CASSAGTKDNSPLHF
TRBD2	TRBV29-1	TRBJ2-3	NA	TGCAGCGTTGCGGGGGCGGGAGGTGGCACAGATACGCAGTATTTT	CSVAGAGGGTDTQYF
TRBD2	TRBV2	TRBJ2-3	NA	TGTGCCAGCAGATACGGACTAGCGGGAGGTTTACTCTCAGATACGCAGTATTTT	CASRYGLAGGLLSDTQYF
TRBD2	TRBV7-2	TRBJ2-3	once	TGTGCCAGCAGCAAGCAGGGCTCTAGCGGACGCACAGATACGCAGTATTTT	CASSKQGSSGRTDTQYF
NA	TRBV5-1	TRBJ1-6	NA	TGCGCCAGCAGCTCGGACGCCGGGGGACGGGATTCACCCCTCCACTTT	CASSSDAGGRDSPLHF
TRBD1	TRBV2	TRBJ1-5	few	TGTGCCAGCAGGGTGACAGGGCTTAGCAATCAGCCCCAGCATTTT	CASRVTGLSNQPQHF
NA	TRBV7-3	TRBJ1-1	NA	TGTGCCAGCAGCCCAGAACCGGACAGCCTGACTGAAGCTTTCTTT	CASSPEPDSLTEAFF
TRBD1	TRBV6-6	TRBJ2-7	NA	TGTGCCAGCAGCGGGACAGGGGGCGTCTACGAGCAGTACTTC	CASSGTGGVYEQYF
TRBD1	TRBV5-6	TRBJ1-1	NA	TGTGCCAGCAGCCTAGACAGGGGGCATATGAACACTGAAGCTTTCTTT	CASSLDRGHMNTEAFF
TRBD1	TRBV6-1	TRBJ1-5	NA	TGTGCCAGCAGTGTACAGGGGGCGGAGGGGCAGCCCCAGCATTTT	CASSVQGAEGQPQHF
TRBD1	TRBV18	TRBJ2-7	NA	TGTGCCAGCTCAGCAGGGGGCGAGTACGAGCAGTACTTC	CASSAGGEYEQYF
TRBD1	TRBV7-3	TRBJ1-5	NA	TGTGCCAGCAGCACCCCACCTACAGACAGGGGGCCTTTTTATAGCAATCAGCCCCAGCATTTT	CASSTPPTDRGPFYSNQPQHF
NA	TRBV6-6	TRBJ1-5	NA	TGTGCCAGCAGTCAACAACAGGGAAATCAGCCCCAGCATTTT	CASSQQQGNQPQHF
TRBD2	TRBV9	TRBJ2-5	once	TGTGCCAGCAGCGTAGCCGAACTAGCGGGGGTAGAGACCCAGTACTTC	CASSVAELAGVETQYF
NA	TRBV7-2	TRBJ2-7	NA	TGTGCCAGCAGCCCGTACGGTAGGGGGGCCGTGTACGAGCAGTACTTC	CASSPYGRGAVYEQYF
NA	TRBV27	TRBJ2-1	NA	TGTGCCAGCAGTTTCACTGGATCCTCTCACAATGAGCAGTTCTTC	CASSFTGSSHNEQFF
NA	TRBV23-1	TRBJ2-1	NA	TGCGCCAGCAGTCCGGGGAACAATGAGCAGTTCTTC	CASSPGNNEQFF
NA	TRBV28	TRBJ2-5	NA	TGTGCCAGCAGAACGGGGCTTTGGGAGACCCAGTACTTC	CASRTGLWETQYF
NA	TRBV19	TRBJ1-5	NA	TGTGCCAGTAGTACACAGGGTTACGGCAATCAGCCCCAGCATTTT	CASSTQGYGNQPQHF
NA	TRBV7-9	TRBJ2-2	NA	TGTGCCAGCAGCTCTTCAGGGCAGGTTAACACCGGGGAGCTGTTTTTT	CASSSSGQVNTGELFF
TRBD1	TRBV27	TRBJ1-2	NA	TGTGCCAGCAGCCGCAAAAAACCGGGACAGGCGAACTATGGCTACACCTTC	CASSRKKPGQANYGYTF
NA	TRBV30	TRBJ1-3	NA	TGTGCCTGGAGTACGGGGAATGGAAACACCATATATTTT	CAWSTGNGNTIYF
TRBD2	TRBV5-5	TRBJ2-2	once	TGTGCCAGCAGCTTGGTCGGTAGCGGGGACACCGGGGAGCTGTTTTTT	CASSLVGSGDTGELFF
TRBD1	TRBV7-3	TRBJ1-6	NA	TGTGCCAGCAGCCTAATGGGACAGGGGAGTTCACCCCTCCACTTT	CASSLMGQGSSPLHF
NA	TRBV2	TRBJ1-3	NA	TGTGCCAGCAGCCCAGGGGAGGAAAACACCATATATTTT	CASSPGEENTIYF
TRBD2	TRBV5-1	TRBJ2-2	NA	TGCGCCAGCAACCTCCTTGGACTAGCGGGGAACACCGGGGAGCTGTTTTTT	CASNLLGLAGNTGELFF
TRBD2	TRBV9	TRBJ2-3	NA	TGTGCCAGCAGCGTAGGGGGGACTAGCGGGGCGAGCACAGATACGCAGTATTTT	CASSVGGTSGASTDTQYF
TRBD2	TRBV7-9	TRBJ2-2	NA	TGTGCCAGCAGCTTACAAGCGGGGCTAAACACCGGGGAGCTGTTTTTT	CASSLQAGLNTGELFF
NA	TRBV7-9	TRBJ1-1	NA	TGTGCCAGCAGCTTGGATCCAGGAGGGGGAACTGAAGCTTTCTTT	CASSLDPGGGTEAFF
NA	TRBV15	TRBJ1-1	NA	TGTGCCACCAGCAGAGATTGGAAGAACACTGAAGCTTTCTTT	CATSRDWKNTEAFF
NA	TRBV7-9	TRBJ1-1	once	TGTGCCAGCAGCTTCTCTGGAAAGCCTGAAGCTTTCTTT	CASSFSGKPEAFF
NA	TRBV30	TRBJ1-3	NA	TGTGCCTGGAGTGTTGGAGGCACTGGAAACACCATATATTTT	CAWSVGGTGNTIYF
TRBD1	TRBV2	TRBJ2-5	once	TGTGCCAGCAGACTCAGCCGGGACAGGGGTCAAGAGACCCAGTACTTC	CASRLSRDRGQETQYF
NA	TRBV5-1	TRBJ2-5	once	TGCGCCAGCAGCTTCCCCCGAGGCCGTGCCCAAGAGACCCAGTACTTC	CASSFPRGRAQETQYF
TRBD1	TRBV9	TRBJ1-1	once	TGTGCCAGCAGCGTATGGGACAGGGGGAACACTGAAGCTTTCTTT	CASSVWDRGNTEAFF
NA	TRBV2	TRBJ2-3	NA	TGTGCCAGCAGTGAAGCGCTCGGGGGATCCGATACGCAGTATTTT	CASSEALGGSDTQYF
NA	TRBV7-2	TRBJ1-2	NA	TGTGCCAGCAGCTTACTCAACTATGGCTACACCTTC	CASSLLNYGYTF
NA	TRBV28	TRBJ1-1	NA	TGTGCCAGCAGTTTTCCTGGGAGATCCGCGAACACTGAAGCTTTCTTT	CASSFPGRSANTEAFF
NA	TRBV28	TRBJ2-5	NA	TGTGCCAGCATTCGCGCGGGGACCCAGTACTTC	CASIRAGTQYF
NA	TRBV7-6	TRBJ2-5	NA	TGTGCCAGCAGCTCGGAAGTGTACCAAGAGACCCAGTACTTC	CASSSEVYQETQYF
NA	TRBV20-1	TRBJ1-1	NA	TGCAGTGCTCAGAACCACGAGGAAGCTTTCTTT	CSAQNHEEAFF
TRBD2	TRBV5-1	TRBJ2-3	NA	TGCGCCAGCAGCTCGGAGCGGGGTGGTACGCAGTATTTT	CASSSERGGTQYF
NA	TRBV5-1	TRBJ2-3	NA	TGCGCCAGCAGCTCGTCCGGGACCCTGGTTTCTTGGTATTTT	CASSSSGTLVSWYF
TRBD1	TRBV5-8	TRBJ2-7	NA	TGTGCCAGCAGAAAGGGGACAGGGGAATACGAGCAGTACTTC	CASRKGTGEYEQYF
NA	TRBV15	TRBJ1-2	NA	TGTGCCACCAGCAGAGATCGGACCGTTAACTATGGCTACACCTTC	CATSRDRTVNYGYTF
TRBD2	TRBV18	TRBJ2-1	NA	TGTGCCAGCTCACCACCGACTAGCGGGAACCCCCACAATGAGCAGTTCTTC	CASSPPTSGNPHNEQFF
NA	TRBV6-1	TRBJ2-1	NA	TGTGCCAGCAGTGAAGGGACACCCTCCTACAATGAGCAGTTCTTC	CASSEGTPSYNEQFF
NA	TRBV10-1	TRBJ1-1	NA	TGCGCCAGCAGTGAACGCAGGGGGAACACTGAAGCTTTCTTT	CASSERRGNTEAFF
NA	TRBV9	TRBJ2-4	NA	TGTGCCAGCAGCGTAGGGGGTTCGGCAGGGCTAAACATTCAGTACTTC	CASSVGGSAGLNIQYF
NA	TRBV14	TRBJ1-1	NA	TGTGCCAGCAGCCAAGACGGCAGGGAGGGAAGGGGCACTGAAGCTTTCTTT	CASSQDGREGRGTEAFF
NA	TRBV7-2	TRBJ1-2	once	TGTGCCAGCAGCTTGGGTAGTGGGCGAAACTATGGCTACACCTTC	CASSLGSGRNYGYTF